This is a list of T cell receptor beta chains from one sample in a study of regulatory T cells in long-lasting Graves disease. TCRdb re-called the multiplex PCR reads through MiXCR, storing one row per CDR3 protein. The sample holds roughly 500,000 distinct CDR3 sequences, about 15% seen once. These data also formed part of another study, on T cells in Graves' hyperthyroidism and ophthalmopathy.

The sample was peripheral blood mononuclear cells (PBMCs), taken at new diagnosis, from a patient treated with antithyroid drugs. The source is a woman in her forties or fifties with Graves disease. Both conserved end residues are part of each CDR3. A D gene is named only where the DNA matches it firmly. Some rows mark clone size as missing; the rest say once, few, many or name a class of expanded clone.

>many|NA|TRBJ1-5|TRBV2
CASIEHSNQPQHF
TGTGCCAGCATCGAGCATAGCAATCAGCCCCAGCATTTT
>many|TRBD1|TRBJ2-7|TRBV12-3/TRBV12-4
CASSPLSRTGFYEQYF
TGTGCCAGCAGTCCCCTATCTAGGACAGGATTCTACGAGCAGTACTTC
>many|NA|TRBJ2-6|TRBV28
CASRSRGAGANVLTF
TGTGCCAGCAGATCCAGGGGTGCTGGGGCCAACGTCCTGACTTTC
>NA|NA|TRBJ2-3|TRBV6-2/TRBV6-3
CASSYSSGADTQYF
TGTGCCAGCAGTTACTCTTCCGGTGCGGATACGCAGTATTTT
>many|TRBD1|TRBJ2-7|TRBV29-1
CSDFWRTGYSYEQYF
TGCAGCGACTTCTGGCGGACAGGGTATTCCTACGAGCAGTACTTC
>few|NA|TRBJ2-2|TRBV3-1
CASSPGITGELFF
TGTGCCAGCAGCCCTGGTATCACCGGGGAGCTGTTTTTT
>many|NA|TRBJ1-4|TRBV29-1
CSVGGVKNEKLFF
TGCAGCGTTGGAGGGGTAAAAAATGAAAAACTGTTTTTT
>many|NA|TRBJ2-1|TRBV18
CASSPTADEQFF
TGTGCCAGCTCACCGACGGCCGATGAGCAGTTCTTC
>many|TRBD2|TRBJ2-1|TRBV2
CASRILAGLTYNEQFF
TGTGCCAGCAGGATACTAGCGGGACTAACCTACAATGAGCAGTTCTTC
>many|NA|TRBJ2-1|TRBV20-1
CSAQARNEQFF
TGCAGTGCTCAGGCTAGGAATGAGCAGTTCTTC
>NA|TRBD1|TRBJ2-3|TRBV5-1
CASSPRTGSDTQYF
TGCGCCAGCAGCCCGAGGACAGGGTCAGATACGCAGTATTTT
>few|NA|TRBJ2-2|TRBV6-1
CASSERKGRRWNPGELFF
TGTGCCAGCAGTGAAAGAAAAGGAAGGAGGTGGAACCCCGGGGAGCTGTTTTTT
>many|NA|TRBJ1-5|TRBV5-6
CASSWKDQPQHF
TGTGCCAGCAGCTGGAAAGATCAGCCCCAGCATTTT
>NA|NA|TRBJ1-2|TRBV3-1
CASSQAGKNGYTF
TGTGCCAGCAGCCAGGCTGGAAAAAATGGCTACACCTTC
>NA|NA|TRBJ1-2|TRBV9
CASSLSTGPNGYTF
TGTGCCAGCAGCTTGTCGACGGGCCCAAATGGCTACACCTTC
>many|TRBD2|TRBJ2-5|TRBV28
CASSSGGGLGTQYF
TGTGCCAGCAGTTCGGGGGGAGGGTTAGGGACCCAGTACTTC
>many|TRBD2|TRBJ2-1|TRBV7-3
CASSLKGAGLAGGQRGSYNEQFF
TGTGCCAGCAGCTTAAAGGGGGCCGGTCTAGCGGGAGGACAACGGGGTTCCTACAATGAGCAGTTCTTC
>many|NA|TRBJ1-1|TRBV20-1
CSDGLPKGNTEAFF
TGCAGTGACGGGTTACCCAAGGGGAACACTGAAGCTTTCTTT
>NA|NA|TRBJ2-1|TRBV11-1
CASSLIDSEQFF
TGTGCCAGCAGCTTAATCGACAGTGAGCAGTTCTTC
>NA|TRBD2|TRBJ2-7|TRBV20-1
CSARDPGTSGTYEQYF
TGCAGTGCTAGAGATCCCGGGACTAGCGGCACCTACGAGCAGTACTTC
>many|NA|TRBJ2-7|TRBV9
CASSVGDSEQYF
TGTGCCAGCAGCGTAGGGGATTCCGAGCAGTACTTC
>NA|TRBD1|TRBJ1-2|TRBV25-1
CASSGDRGRLYGYTF
TGTGCCAGCAGTGGGGACAGGGGGCGGCTGTATGGCTACACCTTC
>many|TRBD2|TRBJ2-1|TRBV10-1
CASSKLAGATAEQFF
TGCGCCAGCAGTAAGCTAGCGGGAGCAACCGCTGAGCAGTTCTTC
>many|TRBD2|TRBJ2-1|TRBV7-8
CASNPAGDGVYNEQFF
TGTGCCAGCAACCCAGCGGGAGATGGGGTCTACAATGAGCAGTTCTTC